The 19 T cell receptor beta chains in this list originate from one sample, sequenced in a study of regulatory T cells in long-lasting Graves disease. Through Arm-PCR of CDR3 regions and iRepertoire HTBI primers, TCR beta libraries were built. TCRdb reprocessed the multiplex PCR reads via MiXCR and lists one record per CDR3 protein. Of over 350,000 distinct CDR3 sequences listed, about 15% were seen once; the top ten hold over 7.5%. Time point reported: newly diagnosed GD, antithyroid drugs for less than 3 months. The TCR library was made from RNA that had been extracted from PBMCs in TRIzol. These records were also assigned to another study, of T cells in Graves' hyperthyroidism and ophthalmopathy.

The material was peripheral blood mononuclear cells (PBMCs), obtained at new diagnosis, from a patient treated with antithyroid drugs. The origin of the receptors is a woman in her forties with Graves disease.

This clonotype came up many times. V is TRBV7-3 and J is TRBJ2-1, with D possibly TRBD1 on 7 matching bases. Germline assignment: CDR1 SGHTA and CDR2 FQGTGA. The CDR3 is 18 amino acids. Trimming took 4 bases from V and 9 from J, leaving 28 bases between them. CDR3 coding DNA: TGTGCCAGCAGCTCCATAGCACCACAGGGGAGTCGGAGGGTTGAGCAGTTCTTC. It is translated as CASSSIAPQGSRRVEQFF.

The CDR3 sequence is CASSVWTSGTEQFF. The CDR3 DNA sequence: TGTGCCAGCAGCGTCTGGACTAGCGGGACCGAGCAGTTCTTC. The chain has TRBV9 and TRBJ2-1, with TRBD2 matching over 12 bases. Germline V gives CDR1 SGDLS, CDR2 YYNGEE. J was trimmed by 10 bases and V by 2 bases; bases with no gene match: 4. This CDR3 comprises 14 residues.

Remarks on this clonotype: Given a far larger clone just one base away, this is likely a sequencing read error. V is TRBV11-2 and J is TRBJ2-4, with 7 bases identical to TRBD1. The end of the DNA aligns better with TRBJ1-2, so the J call may be wrong. Germline loops: CDR1 SGHAT, CDR2 FQNNGV. CDR3 size: 15 residues. The CDR3 spells CASSLPYRGGDGYTF. DNA for the CDR3: TGTGCCAGCAGCTTACCTTACAGGGGCGGCGATGGCTACACCTTC.

This clonotype occurred a few times. The chain is built from TRBV13 and TRBJ1-1, with TRBD1 matching 7 bases. With 3 bases clipped from V and 4 bases from J, the junction kept 5 bases outside the gene matches. This CDR3 contains 14 residues. Germline V lookup: CDR1 PRHDT, CDR2 FYEKMQ (reference sequence). CDR3 loop: CASSFQGEGTEAFF. CDR3 in DNA: TGTGCCAGCAGCTTCCAGGGGGAAGGCACTGAAGCTTTCTTT.

There are many counts of this clonotype. This sequence joins TRBV5-8 and TRBJ2-5; D gene uncertain. Trimming cost V 4 bases and J 3 bases, with 22 bases left between them. The CDR3 is 17 residues long. The germline V gene encodes CDR1 SGHTS and CDR2 YDEGEE. The CDR3 is CASSAPQISDFKETQYF. For the CDR3, the DNA is TGTGCCAGCAGCGCCCCACAGATCTCAGACTTTAAAGAGACCCAGTACTTC.

This clonotype was found many times. The rearrangement uses TRBV11-3 and TRBJ2-5; 13 nucleotides match TRBD2. Trimming at V came to 5 bases and at J to 2 bases, leaving 5 bases not matched to a gene. This CDR3 has 16 amino acids. CDR1 and CDR2 (germline): SGHNT, YENEEA. Here the CDR3 DNA reads TGTGCCAGCAGCATCCCGGGACTAGCGGGACAAGAGACCCAGTACTTC. Protein: CASSIPGLAGQETQYF.

This clonotype was counted at least ten times. J is TRBJ1-2 and V is TRBV12-3 or TRBV12-4; no reliable D call. The V end lost 0 bases, the J end lost 3 bases, and 11 bases lay between the germline ends. The CDR3 has 15 amino acids. CDR3 in DNA: TGTGCCAGCAGTTTAGCGCTAGGGTCTTACTATGGCTACACCTTC. Its protein is CASSLALGSYYGYTF.

The chain links TRBV18 to TRBJ1-5; D may be TRBD1 (5 bases). The ends were cut back, 3 bases at V and 4 bases at J, with 10 bases in the middle. The CDR3 totals 14 residues. CDR1 is KGHSH, CDR2 LQKENI, per germline. The chain's CDR3 is CASSPTELNQPQHF. The CDR3 DNA sequence: TGTGCCAGCTCACCGACAGAATTAAATCAGCCCCAGCATTTT.

The chain couples TRBV6-5 to TRBJ2-2; 14 nucleotides align to TRBD2. The germline gives CDR1 MNHEY, CDR2 SVGAGI. J lost 1 base, V lost 0 bases, and 7 bases had no gene match. The CDR3 contains 20 residues. The CDR3: CASSYSTTSGRAENTGELFF. The CDR3 DNA follows: TGTGCCAGCAGTTACTCAACGACTAGCGGGAGGGCCGAGAACACCGGGGAGCTGTTTTTT.

This clonotype was counted ten times or more. The V gene is TRBV11-3, the J gene TRBJ2-1; 14 bases line up with TRBD2. CDR3 length equals 16 residues. J was trimmed by 7 bases and V by 5 bases; bases with no gene match: 7. CDR1 is SGHNT and CDR2 is YENEEA in the germline V gene. The CDR3 spells CASSVGTSGRSNEQFF. The CDR3 DNA reads as TGTGCCAGCAGCGTCGGGACTAGCGGGAGATCGAATGAGCAGTTCTTC.

This clonotype has more than one count but fewer than ten. V and J are TRBV24-1 and TRBJ2-7, with TRBD2 matching over 8 bases. Germline V CDR1 and CDR2: KGHDR, SFDVKD. The CDR3 contains 12 residues. V lost 11 bases to trimming and J lost 1 base; unmatched junction nucleotides: 3. This CDR3 is CAIGTRSYEQYF. Here the CDR3 DNA reads TGTGCCATCGGGACTAGGTCCTACGAGCAGTACTTC.

This clonotype has at least ten counts. A read error may account for a junction end that differs from germline. The chain joins TRBV27 to TRBJ2-3; 7 positions agree with TRBD2. CDR1 and CDR2 (germline): MNHEY, SMNVEV (reference sequence). The CDR3 loop spans 14 amino acids. CDR3 DNA sequence: TGTGCCAGCAGGCAGGGAGGGAGCACAGGTACGCAGTATTTT. Its protein product is CASRQGGSTGTQYF.

This chain connects TRBV6-1 to TRBJ1-2; 7 bases align to TRBD1. Trimming took 10 bases from V and 3 from J; bases not matched to a gene: 5. This CDR3 has 12 residues. Germline CDR1 and CDR2: MNHNS and SASEGT. The CDR3 sequence: CAITDRDYGYTF. The DNA of the CDR3 is TGTGCCATTACCGACAGGGACTATGGCTACACCTTC.

This chain links TRBV20-1 with TRBJ1-4; D not certain. CDR1 and CDR2 (germline): DFQATT, SNEGSKA (reference sequence). The CDR3 has 13 residues. Trimming removed 8 bases at V and 7 bases at J, with 17 bases between. The CDR3 bases are TGCAGTTCAGACCTGAATCGGGGTGAAAAACTGTTTTTT. It codes for CSSDLNRGEKLFF.

This clonotype has at least ten counts. The chain combines TRBV6-1 with TRBJ2-7; the D gene could be TRBD1 or TRBD2 (5 bases each). V was pared by 0 bases and J by 5 bases, with 17 bases between. CDR1 MNHNS and CDR2 SASEGT come from the germline V gene. The CDR3 runs 16 residues. Here the CDR3 reads CASSEALGQGADEQYF. The CDR3 region has the DNA TGTGCCAGCAGTGAAGCGTTAGGGCAGGGAGCCGACGAGCAGTACTTC.

This clonotype was detected many times. The J gene is TRBJ2-3, the V gene TRBV7-8, with a tentative D call TRBD1 (6 bases). This CDR3 is built from 14 residues. Germline CDR1 SGHVS, CDR2 FQNEAQ. V was cut by 4 bases and J by 0 bases, with 8 bases left in between. This chain's CDR3 is CASSYGTSTDTQYF. The CDR3 DNA is TGTGCCAGCAGCTACGGGACAAGCACAGATACGCAGTATTTT.

The V and J genes are TRBV30 and TRBJ2-7; 11 bases match TRBD2. This CDR3 is 13 amino acids long. Germline CDR1 reads GTSNPN; CDR2 reads SVGIG (reference sequence). CDR3 nucleotides: TGTGCATTCCGGACTAGCGGGCCTCTCGAGCAGTACTTC. Protein product: CAFRTSGPLEQYF.

This clonotype was counted many times. V and J are TRBV28 and TRBJ1-1; TRBD1 aligns across 8 bases. The germline CDR1 and CDR2 sequences are MDHEN and SYDVKM. After removal of 5 bases from V and 1 base from J, the junction contained 6 bases not matched to a gene. CDR3 length: 15 amino acids. In nucleotides, the CDR3 is TGTGCCAGCAGTCCCCCCGACAGGGGGAACACTGAAGCTTTCTTT. Protein product: CASSPPDRGNTEAFF.

This clonotype was seen a single time. V and J are TRBV7-9 and TRBJ2-5; D perhaps matches TRBD2 (5 bases). This CDR3 comprises 14 residues. V lost 5 bases, J lost 4 bases, and 14 bases lay in between. The V gene's germline CDR1 is SEHNR and CDR2 FQNEAQ (reference sequence). The CDR3 bases are TGTGCCAGCAGCCGCGAGGGATGGGGAGAGACCCAGTACTTC. Translating it yields CASSREGWGETQYF.